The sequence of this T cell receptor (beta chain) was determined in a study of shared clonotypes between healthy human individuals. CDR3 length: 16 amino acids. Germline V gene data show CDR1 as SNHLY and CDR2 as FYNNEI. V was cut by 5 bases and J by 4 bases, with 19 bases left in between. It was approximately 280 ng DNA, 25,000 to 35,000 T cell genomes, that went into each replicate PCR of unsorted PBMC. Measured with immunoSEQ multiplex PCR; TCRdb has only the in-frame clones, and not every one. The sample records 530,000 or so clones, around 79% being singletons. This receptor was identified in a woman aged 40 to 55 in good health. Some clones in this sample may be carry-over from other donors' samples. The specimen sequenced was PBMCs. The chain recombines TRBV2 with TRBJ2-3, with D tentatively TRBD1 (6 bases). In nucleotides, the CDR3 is TGTGCCAGCAGTAGGGACAATGGAGCCGCGGCAGATACGCAGTATTTT. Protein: CASSRDNGAAADTQYF.